This TCR beta chain was captured in a study of blood T cells in healthy people across ages (dated by TCRdb to about 2015). About the investigation overall: Template switching captured roughly one uniquely barcoded TCR beta cDNA molecule per two T cells in model experiments. Donors were grouped into four age groups: young (average approximately 15 years), middle-aged (39), aged (around 56) and long-lived (approximately 82). To track age-related changes in TCR beta repertoire diversity, the study relied on deep sequencing normalized with unique cDNA molecular identifiers. The study analyzed two additional independent replicas of 1 million unique cDNA reads from the same blood draw for two donors, one aged 18 to 30 and one aged 80 or older.

CDR1 and CDR2 are read off the germline V gene (reference sequence) as PRHDT and FYEKMQ. The CDR3 runs 13 residues from the cysteine to the phenylalanine. Only the CDR3 region is kept as DNA, spanning 39 bases read in frame from base 1. The trim is 5 bases for V and 8 bases for J, with a gap of 15 bases between the germline ends. Donors were around 37 systemically healthy Caucasian individuals from Russia aged roughly 6 to 90 years. Around 9.9 milliliters of peripheral blood were collected from each donor into EDTA-treated Vacutainer tubes. Ficoll-Paque density-gradient centrifugation was used to isolate PBMCs, with at least 6 million obtained per sample. Total RNA, at least 6 micrograms per sample, was extracted from PBMCs with Trizol reagent. Naive CD45RAhigh/CD27high T cell percentages were measured by flow cytometry on a PBMC aliquot from every donor. Library creation used 5' RACE. TCRdb records Illumina HiSeq 2500 as the sequencer. A second PCR of about 7 to 12 cycles was run with a J-beta primer mix and a sample-barcoded 5' primer. A template-switch 5' adaptor carrying 12 random nucleotides introduced a unique molecular identifier onto each TCR beta cDNA molecule. Each sample yielded at least 2.5 million CDR3-containing paired-end reads. First-strand cDNA was synthesized from all RNA with the Mint cDNA synthesis kit, primed by a TRBC-specific oligonucleotide. After uracil-DNA glycosylase treatment, a first 18-cycle PCR used universal primers M1SS and BC2_uni_R on all cDNA. Under the source paper's analysis protocol: For normalization, 1 million high-quality reads, each with a distinct molecular identifier, were randomly selected from each sample. Reads with shared molecular identifiers were discarded instead of being binned into consensus sequences. MiTCR, run with a Q25 quality threshold and the strictest error-elimination algorithm, handled CDR3 identification, clonotype clustering and error correction. A nonparametric unseen species model with Euler transformation was used to estimate a lower bound on total TCR beta diversity. In-frame beta chains were kept once TCRdb had trimmed the public reads at Q25 with fastp and called clones with MiXCR. Rows are unified per CDR3 protein, each entry keeping the most common DNA and genes. TCRdb assigned the V and J calls; the authors' analysis was not used. Recorded for this sample are about 800,000 distinct CDR3 sequences; roughly 25% of them occurred a single time. Of the sample, more than 3% is held by the ten largest clones.

In regard to this clonotype: The specificity of this receptor is unknown. No base quality information exists; no much larger clone differs at one position.

Study-level results and caveats: Since profiling was done on bulk unsorted PBMCs, naive and antigen-experienced compartments could not be conclusively compared. Estimates of total diversity based on one million sequenced T cells were considered lower bounds and underestimates. Compared with the aged group, the long-lived group had more naive CD4+ T cells, fewer expanded clones and increased TCR diversity, suggesting age selection. The percentage of naive T cells measured by flow cytometry correlated strongly with observed TCR beta diversity. Because donor CMV infection status was unknown, age-related changes in expanded clonotypes were potentially confounded. As age increased, observed TCR beta diversity per million T cells dropped in a roughly linear way, and a significant reduction was already evident by age approximately 40.

A further study also used this sample, focusing on T cells of mothers and their children. Per that second paper: The donors were nine systemically healthy Caucasian individuals, made up of three mothers and their six children. cDNA synthesis consumed the entire amount of extracted RNA, loaded at around 1.5 ug RNA in each 15 ul reaction. Sample barcodes and 2-4 random nucleotides were added via the M1S primer in the second PCR. Over 8 million TCR beta CDR3 reads were obtained for each mother, and 3 million to 3.5 million reads were obtained for each child. In both related and unrelated pairs, thymic selection shapes the output of TCR recombination in a similar way, with inherited differences having only a minor effect. Normalized repertoire overlap was always slightly but never significantly higher in related than unrelated mother-child pairs. With a sensitivity of about 100 clones per million clonotypes, no persistent microchimeric T cell clones were detected. Deep NGS was used in the study to compare the TCR beta repertoires of mothers and children and to look for features that separate related mother-child pairs from unrelated individuals. Mothers averaged 40 +/- 4 years of age and children averaged around 10 +/- 4 years. After adapter ligation with NEBNext reagents, the libraries were sequenced on Illumina HiSeq 2000 with 100+100 nt paired-end reads. To avoid cross-contamination, the mother libraries and the child libraries were prepared a month apart and sequenced in separate runs. Between roughly 500,000 and 2,300,000 distinct TCR beta clonotypes were identified per donor. Naive TCR beta clonotypes were estimated from low-frequency clonotypes matched to each donor's FACS-determined naive share, without sorting.

The sequence links TRBV13 to TRBJ1-2, with the D gene uncertain. The material sequenced was blood. This receptor was identified in a boy younger than 18 in good health. The CDR3 in this case is CASSPPSVAGYTF. Read as DNA, the sequence is TGTGCCAGCAGCCCCCCGAGTGTCGCCGGCTACACCTTC.